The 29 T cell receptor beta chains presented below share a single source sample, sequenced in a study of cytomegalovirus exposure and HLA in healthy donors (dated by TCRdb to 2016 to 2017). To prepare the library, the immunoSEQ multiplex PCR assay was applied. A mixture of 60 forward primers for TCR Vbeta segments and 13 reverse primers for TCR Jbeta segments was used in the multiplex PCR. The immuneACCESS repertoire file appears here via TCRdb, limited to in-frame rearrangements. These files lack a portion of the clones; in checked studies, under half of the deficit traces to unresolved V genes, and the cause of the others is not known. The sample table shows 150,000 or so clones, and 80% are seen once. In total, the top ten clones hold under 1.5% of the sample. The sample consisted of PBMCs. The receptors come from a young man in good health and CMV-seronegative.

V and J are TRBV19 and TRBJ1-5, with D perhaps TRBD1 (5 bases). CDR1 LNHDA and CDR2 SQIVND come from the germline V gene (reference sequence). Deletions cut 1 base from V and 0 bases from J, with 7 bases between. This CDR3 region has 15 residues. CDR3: CASSIGRGSNQPQHF. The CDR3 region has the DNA TGTGCCAGTAGTATAGGGAGGGGTAGCAATCAGCCCCAGCATTTT. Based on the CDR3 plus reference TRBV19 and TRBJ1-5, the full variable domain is DGGITQSPKYLFRKEGQNVTLSCEQNLNHDAMYWYRQDPGQGLRLIYYSQIVNDFQKGDIAEGYSVSREKKESFPLTVTSAQKNPTAFYLCASSIGRGSNQPQHFGDGTRLSIL.

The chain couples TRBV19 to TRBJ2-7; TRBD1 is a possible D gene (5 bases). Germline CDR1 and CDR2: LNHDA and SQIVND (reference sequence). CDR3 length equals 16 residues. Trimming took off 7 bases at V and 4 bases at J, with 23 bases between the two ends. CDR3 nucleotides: TGTGCCAGTACCCCAGGCTCAGGGTCGGTTAGATACGAGCAGTACTTC. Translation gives CASTPGSGSVRYEQYF.

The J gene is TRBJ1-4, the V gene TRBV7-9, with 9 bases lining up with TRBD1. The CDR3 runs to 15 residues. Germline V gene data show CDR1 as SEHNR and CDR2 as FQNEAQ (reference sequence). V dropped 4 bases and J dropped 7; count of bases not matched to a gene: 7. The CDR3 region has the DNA TGTGCCAGCAGCTCTACAGGGGGCGGGACTGAAAAACTGTTTTTT. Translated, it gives CASSSTGGGTEKLFF.

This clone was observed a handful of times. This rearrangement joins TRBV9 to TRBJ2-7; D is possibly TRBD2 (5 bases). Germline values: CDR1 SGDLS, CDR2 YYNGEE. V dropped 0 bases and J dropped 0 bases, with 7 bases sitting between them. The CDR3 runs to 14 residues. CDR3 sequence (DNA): TGTGCCAGCAGCGTAGCTACTAGCTCCTACGAGCAGTACTTC. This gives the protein CASSVATSSYEQYF. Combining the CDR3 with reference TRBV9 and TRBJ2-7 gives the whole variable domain DSGVTQTPKHLITATGQRVTLRCSPRSGDLSVYWYQQSLDQGLQFLIQYYNGEERAKGNILERFSAQQFPDLHSELNLSSLELGDSALYFCASSVATSSYEQYFGPGTRLTVT.

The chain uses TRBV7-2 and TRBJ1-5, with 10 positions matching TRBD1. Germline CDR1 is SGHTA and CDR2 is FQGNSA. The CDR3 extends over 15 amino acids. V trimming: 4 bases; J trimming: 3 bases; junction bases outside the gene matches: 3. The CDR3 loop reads CASSSGQGINQPQHF. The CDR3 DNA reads TGTGCCAGCAGCTCGGGACAGGGGATCAATCAGCCCCAGCATTTT.

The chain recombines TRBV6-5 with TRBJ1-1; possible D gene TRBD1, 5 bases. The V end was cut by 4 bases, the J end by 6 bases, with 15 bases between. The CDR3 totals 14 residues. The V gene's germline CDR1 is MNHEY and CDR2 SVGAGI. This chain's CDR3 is CASSFGTQSAEAFF. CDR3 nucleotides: TGTGCCAGCAGTTTCGGGACTCAAAGTGCTGAAGCTTTCTTT.

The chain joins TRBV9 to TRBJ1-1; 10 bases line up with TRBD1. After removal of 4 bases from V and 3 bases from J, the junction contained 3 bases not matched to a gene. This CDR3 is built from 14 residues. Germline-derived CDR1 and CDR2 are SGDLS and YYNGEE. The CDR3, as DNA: TGTGCCAGCAGCCTAGGGACAGGGGACACTGAAGCTTTCTTT. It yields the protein CASSLGTGDTEAFF.

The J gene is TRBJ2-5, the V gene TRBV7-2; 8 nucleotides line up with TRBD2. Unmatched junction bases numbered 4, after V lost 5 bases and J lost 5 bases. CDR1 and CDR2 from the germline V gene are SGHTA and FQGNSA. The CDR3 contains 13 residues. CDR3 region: CASSLGLEETQYF. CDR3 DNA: TGTGCCAGCAGCCTGGGACTAGAGGAGACCCAGTACTTC.

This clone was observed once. The CDR3 bases are TGTGCCACCTCTGACAGTAACACTGAAGCTTTCTTT. It specifies CATSDSNTEAFF. The gene calls are TRBV10-3 and TRBJ1-1; D is perhaps TRBD1 (5 bases). Trimming left V 10 bases short and J 2 bases short, with 11 bases between. Germline V gene sequence: CDR1 ENHRY, CDR2 SYGVKD. The CDR3 extends over 12 amino acids.

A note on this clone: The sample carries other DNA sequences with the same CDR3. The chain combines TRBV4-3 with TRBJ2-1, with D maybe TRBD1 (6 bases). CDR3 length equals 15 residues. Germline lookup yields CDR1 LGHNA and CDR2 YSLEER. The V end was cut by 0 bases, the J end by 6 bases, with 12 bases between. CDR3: CASSQDTGSRNEQFF. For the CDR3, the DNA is TGCGCCAGCAGCCAAGATACAGGGTCCCGCAATGAGCAGTTCTTC.

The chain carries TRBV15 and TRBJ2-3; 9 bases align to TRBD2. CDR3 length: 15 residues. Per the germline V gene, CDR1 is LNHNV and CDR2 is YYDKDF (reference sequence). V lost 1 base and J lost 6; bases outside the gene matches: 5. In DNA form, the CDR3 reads TGTGCCACCAGCAGAGGTAGCGGGGGCGCGGATACGCAGTATTTT. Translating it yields CATSRGSGGADTQYF.

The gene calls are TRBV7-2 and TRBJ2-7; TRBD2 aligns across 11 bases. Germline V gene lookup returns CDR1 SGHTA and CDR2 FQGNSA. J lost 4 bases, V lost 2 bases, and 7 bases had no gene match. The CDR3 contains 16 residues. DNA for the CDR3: TGTGCCAGCAGCTTAAACCCCTTAGCGGGGGGGTACGAGCAGTACTTC. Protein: CASSLNPLAGGYEQYF.

DNA of the CDR3: TGTGCCAGCTCCCAAGGACAGGGGGTCCCATTCGGCTACACCTTC. This gives the protein CASSQGQGVPFGYTF. The rearrangement joins TRBV18 to TRBJ1-2; 10 bases fit TRBD1. CDR3 length: 15 residues. The V gene end was trimmed by 6 bases and the J gene end by 8 bases; junction bases not matched to a gene: 12. Germline V lookup: CDR1 KGHSH, CDR2 LQKENI.

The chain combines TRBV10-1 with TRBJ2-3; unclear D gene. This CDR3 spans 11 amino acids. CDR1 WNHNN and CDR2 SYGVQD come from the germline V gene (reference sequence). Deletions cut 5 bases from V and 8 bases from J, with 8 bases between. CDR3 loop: CASSSSATQYF. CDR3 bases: TGCGCCAGCAGTTCCAGCGCTACGCAGTATTTT.

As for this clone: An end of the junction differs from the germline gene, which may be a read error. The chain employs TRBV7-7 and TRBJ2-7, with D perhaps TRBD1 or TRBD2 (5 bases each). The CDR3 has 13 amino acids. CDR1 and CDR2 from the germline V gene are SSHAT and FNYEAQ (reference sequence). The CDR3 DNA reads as TGTGCTAGCAGCTTAGCAGGGAGCAACGAGCAGTACTTC. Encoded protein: CASSLAGSNEQYF.

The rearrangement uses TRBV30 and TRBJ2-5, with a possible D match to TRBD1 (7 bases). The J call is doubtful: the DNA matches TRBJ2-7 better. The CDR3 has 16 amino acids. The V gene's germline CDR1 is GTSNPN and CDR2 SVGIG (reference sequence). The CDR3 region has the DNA TGTGCCTGGAGTCCTCAAGGGCGACAGGGAGGCTACGAGCAGTACTTC. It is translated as CAWSPQGRQGGYEQYF.

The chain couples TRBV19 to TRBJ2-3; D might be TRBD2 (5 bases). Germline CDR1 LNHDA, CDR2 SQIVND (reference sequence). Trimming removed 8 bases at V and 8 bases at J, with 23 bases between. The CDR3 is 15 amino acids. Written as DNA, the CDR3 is TGTGCCAGTCAACCAAGGCTAGCCGGTACGGGTACGCAGTATTTT. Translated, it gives CASQPRLAGTGTQYF.

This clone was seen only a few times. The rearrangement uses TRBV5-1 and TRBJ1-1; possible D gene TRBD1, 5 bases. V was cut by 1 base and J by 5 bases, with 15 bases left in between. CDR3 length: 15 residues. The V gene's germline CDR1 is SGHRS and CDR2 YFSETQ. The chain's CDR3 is CASSLKEGTGTEAFF. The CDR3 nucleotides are TGCGCCAGCAGCTTGAAGGAGGGGACGGGAACTGAAGCTTTCTTT.

This CDR3 reads CASRASETDEQYF. The DNA for the CDR3 is TGTGCCAGCCGGGCTAGCGAGACGGACGAGCAGTACTTC. V gene TRBV6-6 combines with J gene TRBJ2-7, with a tentative D call TRBD2 (6 bases). The V end lost 8 bases, the J end lost 5 bases, and 16 bases lay between the germline ends. The CDR3 contains 13 residues. Germline V CDR1 and CDR2: MNHNY, SVGAGI (reference sequence).

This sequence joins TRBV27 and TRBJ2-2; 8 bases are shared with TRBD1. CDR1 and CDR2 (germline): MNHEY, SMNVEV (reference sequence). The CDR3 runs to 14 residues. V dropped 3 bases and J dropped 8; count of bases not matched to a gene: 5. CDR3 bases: TGTGCCAGCAGTTTTCAGGGGGCGAGGGGGGAGCTGTTTTTT. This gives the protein CASSFQGARGELFF.

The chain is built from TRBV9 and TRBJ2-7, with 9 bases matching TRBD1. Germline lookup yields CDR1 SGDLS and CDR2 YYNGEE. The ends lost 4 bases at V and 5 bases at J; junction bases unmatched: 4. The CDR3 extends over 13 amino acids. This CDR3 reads CASSPWTGDEQYF. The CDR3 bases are TGTGCCAGCAGCCCTTGGACAGGGGACGAGCAGTACTTC.

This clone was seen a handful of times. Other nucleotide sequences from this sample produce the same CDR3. The CDR3 reads CASRLDRSNEKLFF. DNA for the CDR3: TGCGCCAGCAGACTCGACAGGAGTAATGAAAAACTGTTTTTT. This chain joins TRBV5-1 and TRBJ1-4; D might be TRBD1 (6 bases). Germline V CDR1 and CDR2: SGHRS, YFSETQ. The V gene lost 5 bases and the J gene lost 4 bases, with 12 bases spanning the gap. The CDR3 is 14 amino acids.

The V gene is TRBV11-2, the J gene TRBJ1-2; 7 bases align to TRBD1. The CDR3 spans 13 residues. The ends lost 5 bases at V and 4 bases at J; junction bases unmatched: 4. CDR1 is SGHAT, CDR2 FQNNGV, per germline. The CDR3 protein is CASSIGQAYGYTF. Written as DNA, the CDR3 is TGTGCCAGCAGCATTGGACAGGCCTATGGCTACACCTTC.

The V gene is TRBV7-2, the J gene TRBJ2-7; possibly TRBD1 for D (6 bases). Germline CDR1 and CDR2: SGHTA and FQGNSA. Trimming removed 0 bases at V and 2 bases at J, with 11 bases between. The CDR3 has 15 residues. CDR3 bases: TGTGCCAGCAGCTTAGCCGGGACACCCGCCTACGAGCAGTACTTC. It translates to CASSLAGTPAYEQYF.

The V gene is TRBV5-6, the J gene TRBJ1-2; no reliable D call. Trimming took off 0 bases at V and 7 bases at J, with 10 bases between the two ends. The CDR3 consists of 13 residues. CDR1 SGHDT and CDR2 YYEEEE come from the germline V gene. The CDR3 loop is CASSLVVGVGYTF. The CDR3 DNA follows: TGTGCCAGCAGCTTGGTGGTAGGAGTTGGCTACACCTTC.

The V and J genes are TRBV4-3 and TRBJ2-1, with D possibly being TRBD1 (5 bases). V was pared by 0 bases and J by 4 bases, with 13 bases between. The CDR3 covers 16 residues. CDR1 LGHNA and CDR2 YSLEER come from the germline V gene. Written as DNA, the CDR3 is TGCGCCAGCAGCCAAGATAAAAGGGGAAGGTACAATGAGCAGTTCTTC. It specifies CASSQDKRGRYNEQFF.

The CDR3: CASTPHHTSSYEQYF. The CDR3 DNA follows: TGTGCCAGCACCCCACACCACACAAGCTCCTACGAGCAGTACTTC. This sequence joins TRBV7-8 and TRBJ2-7; D is unclear. Trimming shortened V by 7 bases and J by 0 bases, and 16 bases separated the two germline ends. CDR3 length: 15 amino acids. CDR1 and CDR2 (germline): SGHVS, FQNEAQ.

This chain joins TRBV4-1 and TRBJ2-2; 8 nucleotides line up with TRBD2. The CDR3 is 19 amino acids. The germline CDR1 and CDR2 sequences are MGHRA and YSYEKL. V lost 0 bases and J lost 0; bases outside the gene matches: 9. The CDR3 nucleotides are TGCGCCAGCAGCCAAGATTTTGGGGCGGGAGGAACGAACACCGGGGAGCTGTTTTTT. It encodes CASSQDFGAGGTNTGELFF.

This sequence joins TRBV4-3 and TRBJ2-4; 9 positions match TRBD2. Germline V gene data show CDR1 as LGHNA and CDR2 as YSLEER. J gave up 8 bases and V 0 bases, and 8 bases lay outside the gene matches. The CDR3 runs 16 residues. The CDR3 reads CASSQDHGGGADIQYF. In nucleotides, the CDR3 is TGCGCCAGCAGCCAAGATCACGGCGGGGGGGCGGACATTCAGTACTTC.